Presented here are 7 T cell receptor beta chains from one specimen sequenced in a study of T cell repertoires in cytomegalovirus infection. TCRdb fed the reads into MiXCR, producing one record per CDR3 protein. The table records over 150,000 distinct CDR3 sequences, approximately 17% of them present only once. Sequencing was done on a sample of CD8+ T cells from PBMCs. The receptors here all came from a human donor in good health (CMV status not recorded). Some clones in this sample may be carry-over from other donors' samples.

This chain uses TRBV5-1 with TRBJ2-3, with unresolved D. CDR3 length: 13 residues. V was pared by 6 bases and J by 0 bases, with 8 bases between. Germline values: CDR1 SGHRS, CDR2 YFSETQ. The CDR3 DNA reads as TGCGCCAGCACCCCGGATAGCACAGATACGCAGTATTTT. Its protein is CASTPDSTDTQYF.

This clonotype was observed a handful of times. The CDR3 loop is CSVSGLAEGLNTGELFF. The CDR3 nucleotides read TGCAGCGTTTCCGGACTAGCGGAGGGGCTGAACACCGGGGAGCTGTTTTTT. V gene TRBV29-1 combines with J gene TRBJ2-2; 10 bases are a match to TRBD2. The CDR3 sequence is 17 residues long. The ends lost 5 bases at V and 1 base at J; junction bases unmatched: 10. Looked up from germline, CDR1 is SQVTM and CDR2 is ANQGSEA.

The chain links TRBV12-3 or TRBV12-4 to TRBJ2-3, with 8 bases aligning to TRBD1. This CDR3 has 16 amino acids. J lost 2 bases, V lost 3 bases, and 7 bases had no gene match. CDR3: CASSFRTGSDTDTQYF. DNA for the CDR3: TGTGCCAGCAGTTTCCGGACAGGGTCAGACACAGATACGCAGTATTTT.

The chain joins TRBV11-1 to TRBJ2-7; 8 bases line up with TRBD1. The CDR3 is 13 residues long. Per the germline V gene, CDR1 is SGHAT and CDR2 is FQDESV (reference sequence). The V gene end was trimmed by 6 bases and the J gene end by 5 bases; junction bases not matched to a gene: 6. As DNA, the CDR3 is TGTGCCAGCAGTCCTGACAGGGGCGACGAGCAGTACTTC. It specifies CASSPDRGDEQYF.

This chain uses TRBV12-3 or TRBV12-4 with TRBJ2-7; D could derive from TRBD1 or TRBD2 (5 bases each). The CDR3 spans 13 residues. Trimming shortened V by 8 bases and J by 4 bases, and 15 bases separated the two germline ends. Here the CDR3 reads CASRPGAPYEQYF. The CDR3 DNA reads TGTGCCAGCCGCCCCGGGGCACCTTACGAGCAGTACTTC.

The gene calls are TRBV5-5 and TRBJ2-2; TRBD2 matches 7 bases. The CDR3 totals 16 residues. After removal of 4 bases from V and 3 bases from J, the junction contained 9 bases not matched to a gene. CDR1 and CDR2 (germline): SGHKS, YYEKEE (reference sequence). The CDR3 DNA reads as TGTGCCAGCAGCCCTGGGGCTAGCGGTTACACCGGGGAGCTGTTTTTT. Protein product: CASSPGASGYTGELFF.

The chain is built from TRBV20-1 and TRBJ2-3; TRBD2 matches 13 bases. This CDR3 spans 19 amino acids. Germline values: CDR1 DFQATT, CDR2 SNEGSKA (reference sequence). The junction had 9 bases not matched to a gene; V was cut back by 0 bases and J by 0 bases. The CDR3 sequence is CSARDGLAGALTSTDTQYF. As DNA, the CDR3 is TGCAGTGCTAGAGATGGACTAGCGGGGGCCTTAACTAGCACAGATACGCAGTATTTT.